This paragraph reports one T cell receptor beta chain. Sequencing used immunoSEQ multiplex PCR; TCRdb keeps in-frame clones, though not all of them. The table lists tens of thousands of clones, roughly 85% of them singletons. The data were taken from a study of blood T cell repertoires in COVID-19. CDR1 SGHRS and CDR2 YFSETQ come from the germline V gene. This CDR3 is 13 amino acids long. V was clipped by 4 bases and J by 1 base, with 9 bases between them. This clonotype originated in a human donor in a cohort sampled during active COVID-19. This sequence joins TRBV5-1 and TRBJ2-7; a weak D match, TRBD2 (5 bases). Input material: peripheral blood. The CDR3 sequence: CASSEDWSYEQYF. The CDR3 DNA follows: TGCGCCAGCAGCGAGGACTGGTCCTACGAGCAGTACTTC.